By its share, the clone carrying this TCR beta chain is medium-sized (0.01 to 0.1%). No antigen is known for it. The time point denotes: sample taken at primary tumor resection. Untreated early-stage non-small cell lung cancer patients, 72 in total, were the donors. The germline CDR1 and CDR2 sequences are SGHVS and FNYEAQ. The CDR3 has 17 amino acids. V shed 0 bases and J 2 bases; nucleotides not matched to a gene: 6. The data originate from a study of spatial heterogeneity in lung cancer. Study details: From matched bulk RNA-seq came a T cell module score, which showed a strong correlation with TCR transcript counts in tumor regions.

The study, taken as a whole, reports: It was found that expanded intratumoral alpha and beta TCR counts tracked tumor mutation counts.

TCRdb redid the calling of the 5' RACE reads with MiXCR, one entry per CDR3 protein. The sample holds roughly 1,200 distinct CDR3 sequences; more than 4.5% are singletons and the top ten take 11%. This receptor was taken from a male donor with early-stage non-small cell lung cancer. The sequencing here drew on lung tumor tissue, taken at surgery. The genes are TRBV7-6 and TRBJ2-2; TRBD1 matches 7 bases. The CDR3 spells CASSLARDRVNTGELFF. The CDR3 bases are TGTGCCAGCAGCTTAGCGCGAGACAGGGTTAACACCGGGGAGCTGTTTTTT.